This T cell receptor beta chain was documented in a study of CDR3 diversity in severe acne. This clonotype was found once. A much larger clone is a single base away; this may be a read error. The CDR3 spans 17 residues. The V end was cut by 3 bases, the J end by 0 bases, with 16 bases between. CDR1 SGHRS and CDR2 YFSETQ come from the germline V gene. MiXCR, run by TCRdb on the PCR reads, gives a single entry per CDR3 protein. Of roughly 100,000 distinct CDR3 sequences in the sample, 51% were seen once. Sequencing was performed on blood. V gene TRBV5-1 combines with J gene TRBJ2-1; D assignment may be TRBD1 or TRBD2 (5 bases each). This TCR derives from a male donor with acne. The CDR3 is CASSSSLVRGSYNEQFF. The CDR3 DNA reads TGCGCCAGCAGCTCGAGTTTAGTGAGGGGCTCCTACAATGAGCAGTTCTTC.